This T cell receptor beta chain comes out of a study of T cells in Graves' hyperthyroidism and ophthalmopathy. The study, taken as a whole, reports: Most thyroid-expanded clonotypes above 0.001 were also found in blood.

A word on this clonotype: Its antigen is undetermined.

Regions amplified from RNA transcripts were the TCR beta CDR3 regions. When the TCR CDR3 underwent first-round RT-PCR, the HTBI primer set was used. TCRdb reanalysed the multiplex PCR reads using MiXCR and keeps one entry per CDR3 protein. Found here are 37,000 or so distinct CDR3 sequences, around 53% of them singletons; the top ten hold roughly 15%. CDR1 and CDR2 from the germline V gene are SGHRS and YFSETQ. Trimming left V 1 base short and J 0 bases short, with 12 bases between. The CDR3 contains 16 residues. The PBMCs were sourced from fresh peripheral blood (about 10 ml). The clonotype originates from a man between 35 and 55 years old with Graves' ophthalmopathy. The V call is TRBV5-1, the J call TRBJ2-3; no reliable D call. Sequenced material: blood. CDR3: CASSLSAAASTDTQYF. Written as DNA, the CDR3 is TGCGCCAGCAGCTTGTCCGCTGCGGCTAGCACAGATACGCAGTATTTT.